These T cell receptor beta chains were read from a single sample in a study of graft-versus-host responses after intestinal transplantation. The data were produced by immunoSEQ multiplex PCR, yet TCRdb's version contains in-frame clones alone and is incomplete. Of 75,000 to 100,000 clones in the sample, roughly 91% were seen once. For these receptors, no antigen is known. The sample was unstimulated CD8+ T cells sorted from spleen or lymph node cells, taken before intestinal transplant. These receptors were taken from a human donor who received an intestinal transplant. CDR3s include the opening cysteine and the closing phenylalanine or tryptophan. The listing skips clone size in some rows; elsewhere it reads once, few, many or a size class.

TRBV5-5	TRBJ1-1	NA	CASSISGTEAFF
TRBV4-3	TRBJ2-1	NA	CASSQGLAGRYNEQFF
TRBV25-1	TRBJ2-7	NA	CASSESVYEQYF
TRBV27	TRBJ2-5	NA	CASRQTPQETQYF
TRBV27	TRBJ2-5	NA	CASGPAFGLAGQETQYF
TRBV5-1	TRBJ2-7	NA	CASSLTLAPDYEQYF
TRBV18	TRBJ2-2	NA	CASSHHKSGRGVTGELFF
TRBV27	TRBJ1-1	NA	CASSSRTGPFPHTEAFF
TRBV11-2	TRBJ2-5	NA	CASSLYGTSRETQYF
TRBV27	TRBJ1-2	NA	CASSLLPTATNYGYTF
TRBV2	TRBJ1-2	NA	CASSESVYGYTF
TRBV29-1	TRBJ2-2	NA	CSVVGTYGELFF
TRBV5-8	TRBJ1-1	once	CASTHPTGITEAFF
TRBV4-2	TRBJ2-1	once	CASSQDAGGVNEQFF
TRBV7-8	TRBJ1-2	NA	CASSLVPTGPEYGYTF
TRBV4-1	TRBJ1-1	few	CASSQVNTGSAFF
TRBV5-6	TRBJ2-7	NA	CASSSTGSSLSYEQYF
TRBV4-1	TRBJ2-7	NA	CASSQVPGVYEQYF
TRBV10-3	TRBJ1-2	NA	CAIATPGQGGPWGYTF
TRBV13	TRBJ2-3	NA	CASSYDAGTTSTDTQYF
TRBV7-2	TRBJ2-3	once	CAPARGGAGDTQYF
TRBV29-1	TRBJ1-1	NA	CSVQGLSTEAFF
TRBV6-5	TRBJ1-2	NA	CASSYTGTGGRNGYTF
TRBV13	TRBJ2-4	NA	CASSYSGGRENIQYF
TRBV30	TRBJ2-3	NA	CAWSRGTSTDTQYF
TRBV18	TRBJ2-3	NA	CASSPSDTSGRAKRDTQYF
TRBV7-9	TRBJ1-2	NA	CASSLVGTGDNYGYTF
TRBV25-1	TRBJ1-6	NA	CASSPSEDSPLHF
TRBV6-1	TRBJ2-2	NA	CASSETSGSTGELFF